What follows are 23 T cell receptor beta chains derived from one specimen sequenced in a study of OX40 agonist ivuxolimab in advanced cancers. Using immunoSEQ multiplex PCR, the repertoire was profiled, and TCRdb retains in-frame clones only, with some absent. The table records about 40,000 clones, about 80% of them present only once. Sequencing used CD4+ or CD8+ T cells sorted from blood, obtained in a trial of the OX40 agonist ivuxolimab. The receptor set was obtained from an adult with an advanced solid tumor such as melanoma, head and neck, liver or kidney cancer.

This clone was counted a few times. V and J are TRBV30 and TRBJ2-7; no clear D. Germline V lookup: CDR1 GTSNPN, CDR2 SVGIG (reference sequence). V was shortened by 1 base and J by 7 bases, with 8 bases between the two germline ends. The CDR3 totals 11 residues. Here the CDR3 reads CAWSALREQYF. For the CDR3, the DNA is TGTGCCTGGAGTGCGTTAAGGGAGCAGTACTTC.

This clone appeared a few times. The rearrangement uses TRBV6-1 and TRBJ2-1, with 13 bases matching TRBD2. Germline V gene sequence: CDR1 MNHNS, CDR2 SASEGT. This CDR3 has 16 amino acids. Trimming removed 2 bases from V and 7 bases from J; junction bases left unmatched: 5. The CDR3 here is CASSERTSGSSNEQFF. CDR3 coding DNA: TGTGCCAGCAGTGAACGGACTAGCGGGAGTTCAAATGAGCAGTTCTTC.

The chain is built from TRBV15 and TRBJ2-5; D is unclear. The V and J ends lost 0 bases and 7 bases respectively, with 15 bases between them. The CDR3 runs to 15 residues. The germline CDR1 and CDR2 sequences are LNHNV and YYDKDF (reference sequence). The DNA for the CDR3 is TGTGCCACCAGCAGAGATAGGGCAGGACCAACGACCCAGTACTTC. It translates to CATSRDRAGPTTQYF.

The V gene is TRBV19, the J gene TRBJ2-2, with 9 bases that match TRBD1. V shed 3 bases, J shed 6 bases, and the junction held 5 bases outside the gene matches. This CDR3 comprises 15 residues. Per the germline V gene, CDR1 is LNHDA and CDR2 is SQIVND (reference sequence). CDR3 loop: CASSIRTGDAGELFF. Here the CDR3 DNA reads TGTGCCAGTAGTATTAGGACAGGGGATGCCGGGGAGCTGTTTTTT.

The chain is built from TRBV6-1 and TRBJ2-1, with D tentatively TRBD2 (6 bases). V was shortened by 2 bases and J by 1 base, with 6 bases between the two germline ends. Per the germline V gene, CDR1 is MNHNS and CDR2 is SASEGT. This CDR3 comprises 14 residues. CDR3 residues: CASSESGSYNEQFF. The CDR3 nucleotides are TGTGCCAGCAGTGAAAGCGGGTCCTACAATGAGCAGTTCTTC.

This clone was seen once. J is TRBJ1-1 and V is TRBV30, with D perhaps matching TRBD1 (5 bases). Trimming took 3 bases from V and 4 from J, leaving 15 bases between them. This CDR3 contains 14 residues. The germline gives CDR1 GTSNPN, CDR2 SVGIG (reference sequence). CDR3 sequence (DNA): TGTGCCTGGAGGGGGCTGTGGGAGGGCACTGAAGCTTTCTTT. Translation: CAWRGLWEGTEAFF.

The V gene is TRBV6-1, the J gene TRBJ2-7; D is ambiguous. The CDR3 spans 14 residues. Germline V gives CDR1 MNHNS, CDR2 SASEGT. Trimming shortened V by 1 base and J by 4 bases, and 11 bases separated the two germline ends. CDR3 sequence reads: CASSEVPSLYEQYF. The CDR3 coding sequence is TGTGCCAGCAGTGAAGTCCCCTCCCTTTACGAGCAGTACTTC.

The V call is TRBV5-4, the J call TRBJ1-2, with TRBD1 matching 9 bases. This CDR3 has 17 amino acids. Germline CDR1 is SGHNT and CDR2 is YYREEE (reference sequence). Unmatched junction bases numbered 13, after V lost 3 bases and J lost 4 bases. The CDR3 protein is CASSSKKQTGGGYGYTF. CDR3 coding DNA: TGTGCCAGCAGCTCAAAAAAACAGACAGGGGGTGGCTATGGCTACACCTTC.

V gene TRBV18 combines with J gene TRBJ2-1, with 9 bases matching TRBD1. J was trimmed by 8 bases and V by 10 bases; bases with no gene match: 12. The CDR3 totals 14 residues. Germline V gives CDR1 KGHSH, CDR2 LQKENI. CDR3 region: CATLPGQGYHEQFF. Written as DNA, the CDR3 is TGTGCCACATTACCGGGACAGGGTTACCATGAGCAGTTCTTC.

The chain carries TRBV30 and TRBJ1-1; D may be TRBD1 (6 bases). Per germline, CDR1 GTSNPN and CDR2 SVGIG (reference sequence). The CDR3 runs 13 residues. V shed 3 bases and J shed 7 bases, with 15 bases lying between them. CDR3 coding DNA: TGTGCCTGGAGGAGGACAGCCGAAGGTGAAGCTTTCTTT. Amino acid sequence: CAWRRTAEGEAFF.

CDR3 coding DNA: TGTGCCAGCAGTGAACGGGGCGGGAGTTCCTACGAGCAGTACTTC. It yields the protein CASSERGGSSYEQYF. The V gene is TRBV6-1, the J gene TRBJ2-7; 7 nucleotides line up with TRBD2. The CDR3 sequence is 15 residues long. The germline gives CDR1 MNHNS, CDR2 SASEGT. J was trimmed by 1 base and V by 2 bases; bases with no gene match: 5.

The V call is TRBV6-1, the J call TRBJ2-7; 8 bases agree with TRBD2. The CDR3 runs to 16 residues. Per the germline V gene, CDR1 is MNHNS and CDR2 is SASEGT. V lost 3 bases to trimming and J lost 0 bases; unmatched junction nucleotides: 7. CDR3 protein: CASSELAGGISYEQYF. Here the CDR3 DNA reads TGTGCCAGCAGTGAGCTGGCGGGAGGTATCTCCTACGAGCAGTACTTC.

The V and J genes are TRBV7-2 and TRBJ1-3; no clear D gene. This CDR3 contains 17 residues. V gave up 3 bases and J gave up 2 bases, with 17 bases separating them. Germline assignment: CDR1 SGHTA and CDR2 FQGNSA. CDR3 sequence: CASSFSEDLYTGNTIYF. The CDR3 nucleotides read TGTGCCAGCAGCTTCTCCGAGGACCTATATACTGGAAACACCATATATTTT.

This chain connects TRBV10-1 to TRBJ1-1; 8 nucleotides line up with TRBD1. Unmatched junction bases numbered 1, after V lost 0 bases and J lost 1 base. There are 15 residues in the CDR3. Germline loops: CDR1 WNHNN, CDR2 SYGVQD (reference sequence). The CDR3 loop is CASSESTGANTEAFF. In DNA, the CDR3 is TGCGCCAGCAGTGAGTCGACAGGGGCGAACACTGAAGCTTTCTTT.

The chain couples TRBV7-8 to TRBJ2-7; 8 bases align to TRBD2. The CDR3 has 20 amino acids. The germline V gene encodes CDR1 SGHVS and CDR2 FQNEAQ. Trimming removed 1 base from V and 0 bases from J; junction bases left unmatched: 17. The CDR3 bases are TGTGCCAGCAGCTTAGACCAAAGTTGGTCGGCTAGCGGGTACTCCTACGAGCAGTACTTC. Translating gives CASSLDQSWSASGYSYEQYF.

The chain couples TRBV10-3 to TRBJ2-2; TRBD1 matches at 12 bases. CDR1 is ENHRY and CDR2 is SYGVKD in the germline V gene. The CDR3 is made up of 16 amino acids. With 4 bases clipped from V and 4 bases from J, the junction kept 4 bases outside the gene matches. The CDR3 DNA is TGTGCCATCAGTGGGGGGACAGGGGGCTTCACCGGGGAGCTGTTTTTT. This sequence encodes CAISGGTGGFTGELFF.

The chain is built from TRBV9 and TRBJ2-7; maybe TRBD2 (7 bases). V was shortened by 3 bases and J by 9 bases, with 19 bases between the two germline ends. This CDR3 is built from 14 residues. CDR1 and CDR2 from the germline V gene are SGDLS and YYNGEE. The CDR3 loop is CASSASGGALRQYF. CDR3 bases: TGTGCCAGCAGCGCCTCGGGGGGCGCGTTAAGGCAGTACTTC. Full variable domain (outside the CDR3, taken from reference TRBV9 and TRBJ2-7): DSGVTQTPKHLITATGQRVTLRCSPRSGDLSVYWYQQSLDQGLQFLIQYYNGEERAKGNILERFSAQQFPDLHSELNLSSLELGDSALYFCASSASGGALRQYFGPGTRLTVT.

In regard to this clone: Germline and junction disagree at one end, which may indicate a read error. The chain has TRBV14 and TRBJ2-5; D is uncertain. Germline V CDR1 and CDR2: SGHDN, FVKESK. CDR3 length equals 13 residues. CDR3 DNA: TGTGCCAGCAACCAAGAACCCGGGGAGACCCAGTACTTC. As protein: CASNQEPGETQYF.

Judged by abundance, this clone is medium-sized (0.01 to 0.1%). The chain joins TRBV4-3 to TRBJ1-2; the D gene is possibly TRBD1 (6 bases). V lost 0 bases and J lost 7, with 9 bases in between. CDR1 and CDR2 (germline): LGHNA, YSLEER. The CDR3 is 13 residues long. The CDR3 sequence is CASSQDYRAGYTF. The DNA for the CDR3 is TGCGCCAGCAGCCAAGATTACAGGGCTGGCTACACCTTC.

V gene TRBV5-1 combines with J gene TRBJ2-7, with no clear D. Germline CDR1 and CDR2: SGHRS and YFSETQ. The CDR3 contains 13 residues. V was shortened by 4 bases and J by 7 bases, with 15 bases between the two germline ends. The CDR3 nucleotides read TGCGCCAGCAGCGTCGAGATCCATGGAGAGCAGTACTTC. Protein: CASSVEIHGEQYF.

The chain combines TRBV5-1 with TRBJ2-7; 7 nucleotides agree with TRBD2. The CDR3 spans 16 residues. With 0 bases clipped from V and 2 bases from J, the junction kept 8 bases outside the gene matches. Germline CDR1 is SGHRS and CDR2 is YFSETQ. CDR3 in amino acids: CASSLGPGAGTYEQYF. The CDR3 bases are TGCGCCAGCAGCTTGGGCCCGGGAGCGGGAACCTACGAGCAGTACTTC.

This chain joins TRBV2 and TRBJ1-2, with no clear D. Deletions cut 11 bases from V and 0 bases from J, with 13 bases between. The CDR3 is 13 residues long. CDR1 is SNHLY and CDR2 is FYNNEI in the germline V gene. Written as DNA, the CDR3 is TGTGCCCCCGGCCAGATAGCTAACTATGGCTACACCTTC. Protein product: CAPGQIANYGYTF.

The V and J genes are TRBV19 and TRBJ2-7; 8 nucleotides match TRBD1. Germline CDR1 LNHDA, CDR2 SQIVND (reference sequence). J was trimmed by 0 bases and V by 2 bases; bases with no gene match: 3. The CDR3 is 15 amino acids. The CDR3 sequence: CASSIQDRVSYEQYF. For the CDR3, the DNA is TGTGCCAGTAGTATACAGGACAGGGTCTCCTACGAGCAGTACTTC.